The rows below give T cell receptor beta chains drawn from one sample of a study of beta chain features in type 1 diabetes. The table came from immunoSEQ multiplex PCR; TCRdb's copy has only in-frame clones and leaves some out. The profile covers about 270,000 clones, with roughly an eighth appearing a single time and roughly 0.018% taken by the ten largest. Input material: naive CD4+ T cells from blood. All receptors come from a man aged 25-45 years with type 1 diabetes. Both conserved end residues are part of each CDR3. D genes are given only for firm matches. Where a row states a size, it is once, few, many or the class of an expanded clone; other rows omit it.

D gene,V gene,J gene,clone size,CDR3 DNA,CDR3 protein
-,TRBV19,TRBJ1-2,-,TGTGCCAGTAGTATAGGGACAGAGGCCGGCTACACCTTC,CASSIGTEAGYTF
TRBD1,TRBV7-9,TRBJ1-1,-,TGTGCCAGCAGCGTGGGACAGGGGGCGACTGAAGCTTTCTTT,CASSVGQGATEAFF
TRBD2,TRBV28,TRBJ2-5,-,TGTGCCAGCAGACCACTAGCGCCCCAAGAGACCCAGTACTTC,CASRPLAPQETQYF
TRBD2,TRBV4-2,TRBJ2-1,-,TGTGCCAGCAGCCGAGAGGGACTAGCTGACAATGAGCAGTTCTTC,CASSREGLADNEQFF
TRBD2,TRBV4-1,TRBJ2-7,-,TGCGCCAGCAGCCTGACTAGCGGAGGGACCTACGAGCAGTACTTC,CASSLTSGGTYEQYF
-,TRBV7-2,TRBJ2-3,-,TGTGCCAGCAGCTCGACTGCGAGCACAGATACGCAGTATTTT,CASSSTASTDTQYF
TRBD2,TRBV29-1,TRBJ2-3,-,TGCAGCGTTGAAGGGTCGCGGGAGAGTGGCACAGATACGCAGTATTTT,CSVEGSRESGTDTQYF
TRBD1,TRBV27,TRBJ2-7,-,TGTGCCAGCAGTTTATCCGGGACAGGTGACTACGAGCAGTACTTC,CASSLSGTGDYEQYF
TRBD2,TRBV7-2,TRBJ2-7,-,TGTGCCAGCAGCCCCAGCGGGACTGCTAACTACGAGCAGTACTTC,CASSPSGTANYEQYF
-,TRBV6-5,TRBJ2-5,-,TGTGCCAGCAGACCGGTGGGGGGGGCGAAGGAGACCCAGTACTTC,CASRPVGGAKETQYF
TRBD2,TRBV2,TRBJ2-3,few,TGTGCCAGCAGTGAACCCCTAGCGGGAGGTGGCACAGATACGCAGTATTTT,CASSEPLAGGGTDTQYF
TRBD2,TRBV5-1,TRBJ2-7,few,TGCGCCAGCAGCTCAGCCCCCGGGACTAGAAGGCTCTACGAGCAGTACTTC,CASSSAPGTRRLYEQYF
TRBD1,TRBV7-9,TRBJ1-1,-,TGTGCCAGCAGCCCTGGGACAGCCGGGAACACTGAAGCTTTCTTT,CASSPGTAGNTEAFF
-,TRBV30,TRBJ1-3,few,TGTGCCTGCAGGCTTTCCTCTGGAAACACCATATATTTT,CACRLSSGNTIYF
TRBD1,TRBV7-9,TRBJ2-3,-,TGTGCCAGCAGCGTCCCGGGGACAGCCAACCCTGGCACAGATACGCAGTATTTT,CASSVPGTANPGTDTQYF
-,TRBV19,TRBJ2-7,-,TGTGCCAGTAGGTCCGGGCAAAGTCGACTAGGCGAGCAGTACTTC,CASRSGQSRLGEQYF
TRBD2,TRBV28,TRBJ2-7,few,TGTGCCAGCAGTATCGCTAGCGGGGGTTCCTACGAGCAGTACTTC,CASSIASGGSYEQYF
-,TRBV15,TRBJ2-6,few,TGTGCCACCAGCAGAGTAACAGTCAGTCTTGGGGCCAACGTCCTGACTTTC,CATSRVTVSLGANVLTF
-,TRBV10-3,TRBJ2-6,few,TGTGCCATCAGGCAGTCCTCTGGGGCCAACGTCCTGACTTTC,CAIRQSSGANVLTF
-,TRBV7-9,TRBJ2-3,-,TGTGCCAGCAGCCCCCGGGGGGCTAGCACAGATACGCAGTATTTT,CASSPRGASTDTQYF
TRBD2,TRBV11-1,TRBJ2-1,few,TGTGCCAGCAGCCCCGGGACTAGCGGGAGCAATGAGCAGTTCTTC,CASSPGTSGSNEQFF
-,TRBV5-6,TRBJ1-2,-,TGTGCCAGCAGGCGGAGCGGGGTTCACTATGGCTACACCTTC,CASRRSGVHYGYTF
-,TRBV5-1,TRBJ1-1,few,TGCGCCAGCAGCTTGGAAGAGTGGAGCACTGAAGCTTTCTTT,CASSLEEWSTEAFF
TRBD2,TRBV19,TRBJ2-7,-,TGTGCCAGCGGACTAGCGGAGACTTACGAGCAGTACTTC,CASGLAETYEQYF
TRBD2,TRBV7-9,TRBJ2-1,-,TGTGCCAGCAGCTCCATAGCGGGAGGAGGGTGGAATGAGCAGTTCTTC,CASSSIAGGGWNEQFF
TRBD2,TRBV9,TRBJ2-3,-,TGTGCCAGCACCATGACTAGCGGCAGCACAGATACGCAGTATTTT,CASTMTSGSTDTQYF
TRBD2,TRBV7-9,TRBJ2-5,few,TGTGCCAGCAGCGAATTCGGGACTAGCGGGGAGAAGTACTTC,CASSEFGTSGEKYF
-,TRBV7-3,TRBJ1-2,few,TGTGCCAGCAGCTTCTCAGGGCAGGGCTATGGCTACACCTTC,CASSFSGQGYGYTF
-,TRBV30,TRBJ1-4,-,TGTGCCTGGAGTCGACAGGCCACAATCAGGAAGGTGTTTTTT,CAWSRQATIRKVFF
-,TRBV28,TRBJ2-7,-,TGTGCCAGCAGGCCGTTGGACTGGTCCTACGAGCAGTACTTC,CASRPLDWSYEQYF
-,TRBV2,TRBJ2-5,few,TGTGCCAGCGGGAGATGGAGAGAGACCCAGTACTTC,CASGRWRETQYF
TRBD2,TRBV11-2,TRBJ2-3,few,TGTGCCAGCAGCTCGACTAGCGGAACAGATACGCAGTATTTT,CASSSTSGTDTQYF
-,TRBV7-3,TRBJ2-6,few,TGTGCCAGCAGCCCCGGACATCACTCTGGGGCCAACGTCCTGACTTTC,CASSPGHHSGANVLTF
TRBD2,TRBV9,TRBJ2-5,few,TGTGCCAGCAGCGAGGGACTAGCGGGAAGCGATGAGACCCAGTACTTC,CASSEGLAGSDETQYF
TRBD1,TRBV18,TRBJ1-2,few,TGTGCCAGCTCACTCACCGGGACAGGGAACTATGGCTACACCTTC,CASSLTGTGNYGYTF
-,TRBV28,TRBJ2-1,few,TGTGCCAGCACCCTAATCCCGGGCTCCTACAATGAGCAGTTCTTC,CASTLIPGSYNEQFF
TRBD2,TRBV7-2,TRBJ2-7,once,TGTGCCAGCAGCTCTGGGACTAGCGGGAGGGCCGGATACGAGCAGTACTTC,CASSSGTSGRAGYEQYF
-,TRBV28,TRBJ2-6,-,TGTGCCAGCAATACGCCGACAGGTGGGGCCAACGTCCTGACTTTC,CASNTPTGGANVLTF
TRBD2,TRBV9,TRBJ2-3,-,TGTGCCAGCAGCGCAAGGAGCGGGGATAGCACAGATACGCAGTATTTT,CASSARSGDSTDTQYF
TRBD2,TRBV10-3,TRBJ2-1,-,TGTGCCATCAGTGAGTCTAGCGGGAGTTCCTCTCTCAATGAGCAGTTCTTC,CAISESSGSSSLNEQFF
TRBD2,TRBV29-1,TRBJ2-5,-,TGCAGCGTTGAAGGACTAGCTCGGGAGACCCAGTACTTC,CSVEGLARETQYF
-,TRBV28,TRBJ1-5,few,TGTGCCAGTGGGGAGGGAACCCAGCCCCAGCATTTT,CASGEGTQPQHF